The 29 T cell receptor beta chains reported below all come from one sample, sequenced in a study of OX40 agonist ivuxolimab in advanced cancers. Repertoires were generated with immunoSEQ multiplex PCR, while TCRdb's copy carries only in-frame clones and drops some. Here the sample spans over 85,000 clones, approximately 89% being singletons. The sequencing here drew on CD4+ or CD8+ T cells sorted from blood, taken in a trial of the OX40 agonist ivuxolimab. The receptors come from an adult with an advanced solid tumor such as melanoma, head and neck, liver or kidney cancer.

V usage is TRBV4-2 and J usage is TRBJ1-3; the D gene is possibly TRBD1 (5 bases). Germline-derived CDR1 and CDR2 are LGHNA and YNFKEQ. The CDR3 has 15 amino acids. V lost 5 bases to trimming and J lost 3 bases, with 14 bases between them. CDR3 region: CASSLPGTGGNTIYF. Written as DNA, the CDR3 is TGTGCCAGCAGCTTGCCCGGGACGGGTGGAAACACCATATATTTT.

The V call is TRBV23-1, the J call TRBJ1-4, with D unclear. TRBV23-1 is an open reading frame, and its role is uncertain. The V and J ends lost 5 bases and 5 bases respectively, with 15 bases between them. This CDR3 has 15 amino acids. In DNA, the CDR3 is TGCGCCAGCAGTAATCCGGGGTGGAAAAATGAAAAACTGTTTTTT. Its translation is CASSNPGWKNEKLFF.

The CDR3, as DNA: TGTGCCAGCATCGCTCGTCAGAACACTGAAGCTTTCTTT. It translates to CASIARQNTEAFF. The J gene is TRBJ1-1, the V gene TRBV2; D remains unclear. Germline values: CDR1 SNHLY, CDR2 FYNNEI. The CDR3 is 13 residues long. V lost 7 bases and J lost 1, with 10 bases in between.

The V gene is TRBV7-3, the J gene TRBJ2-1; 13 nucleotides align to TRBD2. CDR3 length: 16 residues. Trimming cost V 5 bases and J 5 bases; bases outside gene matches: 6. Germline-derived CDR1 and CDR2 are SGHTA and FQGTGA. In nucleotides, the CDR3 is TGTGCCAGCAGCCTAGGGACTAGCGGGATGAACAATGAGCAGTTCTTC. Protein sequence: CASSLGTSGMNNEQFF. Drawing the rest from reference TRBV7-3 and TRBJ2-1, the complete variable domain is GAGVSQTPSNKVTEKGKYVELRCDPISGHTALYWYRQSLGQGPEFLIYFQGTGAADDSGLPNDRFFAVRPEGSVSTLKIQRTERGDSAVYLCASSLGTSGMNNEQFFGPGTRLTVL.

This chain uses TRBV9 with TRBJ2-1; tentative D call: TRBD2 (5 bases). The CDR3 is 14 residues long. Trimming stripped 2 bases from V and 5 bases from J, with 11 bases between. Germline V CDR1 and CDR2: SGDLS, YYNGEE. The CDR3 loop reads CASSVSLGDNEQFF. For the CDR3, the DNA is TGTGCCAGCAGCGTTTCCCTGGGAGACAATGAGCAGTTCTTC.

The gene calls are TRBV30 and TRBJ2-2; TRBD1 might be the D (5 bases). V shed 3 bases and J shed 4 bases, with 12 bases lying between them. Germline V lookup: CDR1 GTSNPN, CDR2 SVGIG (reference sequence). The CDR3 contains 14 residues. CDR3: CAWSLGPRTGELFF. Here the CDR3 DNA reads TGTGCCTGGAGCCTGGGGCCCCGCACCGGGGAGCTGTTTTTT.

J is TRBJ2-1 and V is TRBV20-1, with D perhaps matching TRBD1 (5 bases). Per the germline V gene, CDR1 is DFQATT and CDR2 is SNEGSKA (reference sequence). Trimming removed 6 bases from V and 4 bases from J, with 7 bases in between. CDR3 length equals 11 residues. The CDR3 DNA follows: TGCAGTGCAAGGGGATACAATGAGCAGTTCTTC. Its translation: CSARGYNEQFF.

This clone appeared a few times. The J gene is TRBJ2-3, the V gene TRBV9, with TRBD2 matching over 10 bases. The CDR3 contains 20 residues. Losses at the gene ends were 3 bases for V and 0 bases for J; bases not matched to a gene: 16. From germline, CDR1 is SGDLS and CDR2 YYNGEE. Here the CDR3 DNA reads TGTGCCAGCAGCGCTCCGGGGGCGAGCGGGAGGGTTTCGAGCACAGATACGCAGTATTTT. This codes for CASSAPGASGRVSSTDTQYF.

CDR3 in amino acids: CASSLGSYYEQYF. Here the CDR3 DNA reads TGTGCCAGCAGCTTAGGCAGCTACTACGAGCAGTACTTC. The V gene is TRBV7-2, the J gene TRBJ2-7; D ambiguous. Trimming removed 1 base from V and 3 bases from J, with 7 bases in between. Germline V lookup: CDR1 SGHTA, CDR2 FQGNSA. This CDR3 is 13 amino acids long.

The CDR3 region has the DNA TGTGCCAGCAGTTTAAGTGCACATTACGAGCAGTACTTC. Its protein product is CASSLSAHYEQYF. The chain couples TRBV28 to TRBJ2-7; D is undetermined. Looked up from germline, CDR1 is MDHEN and CDR2 is SYDVKM. The CDR3 runs 13 residues. V lost 2 bases to trimming and J lost 4 bases, with 9 bases between them. The complete variable domain, with remaining parts taken from reference TRBV28 and TRBJ2-7, reads DVKVTQSSRYLVKRTGEKVFLECVQDMDHENMFWYRQDPGLGLRLIYFSYDVKMKEKGDIPEGYSVSREKKERFSLILESASTNQTSMYLCASSLSAHYEQYFGPGTRLTVT.

V gene TRBV29-1 combines with J gene TRBJ1-2; 9 positions match TRBD1. Germline V lookup: CDR1 SQVTM, CDR2 ANQGSEA. The trim removed 5 bases at V and 5 bases at J, leaving 6 bases unmatched. This CDR3 region has 13 residues. This chain's CDR3 is CSVMGDRGYGYTF. The CDR3 coding sequence is TGCAGCGTTATGGGTGACAGGGGGTATGGCTACACCTTC.

V is TRBV5-1 and J is TRBJ2-2; no clear D. This CDR3 comprises 13 residues. CDR1 and CDR2 (germline): SGHRS, YFSETQ. V lost 4 bases and J lost 3, with 7 bases in between. DNA of the CDR3: TGCGCCAGCAGCGTTCAGGACACCGGGGAGCTGTTTTTT. Translated: CASSVQDTGELFF.

This chain connects TRBV19 to TRBJ1-2; 12 bases fit TRBD1. The CDR3 loop spans 13 amino acids. Germline CDR1 reads LNHDA; CDR2 reads SQIVND (reference sequence). Trimming removed 7 bases from V and 11 bases from J; junction bases left unmatched: 8. The CDR3 loop is CASTAGTGGEYTF. CDR3 bases: TGTGCCAGTACGGCCGGGACAGGGGGCGAATACACCTTC.

The rearrangement links TRBV9 to TRBJ2-7, with D possibly TRBD2 on 7 matching bases. Per the germline V gene, CDR1 is SGDLS and CDR2 is YYNGEE. This CDR3 comprises 14 residues. V lost 4 bases, J lost 4 bases, and 15 bases lay in between. The CDR3 DNA sequence: TGTGCCAGCAGCTTGGCCGGGGGGCAGTACGAGCAGTACTTC. It translates to CASSLAGGQYEQYF. Drawing the rest from reference TRBV9 and TRBJ2-7, the complete variable domain is DSGVTQTPKHLITATGQRVTLRCSPRSGDLSVYWYQQSLDQGLQFLIQYYNGEERAKGNILERFSAQQFPDLHSELNLSSLELGDSALYFCASSLAGGQYEQYFGPGTRLTVT.

This chain connects TRBV28 to TRBJ2-1, with TRBD2 matching over 14 bases. CDR1 and CDR2 (germline): MDHEN, SYDVKM. The CDR3 is 13 residues long. V was clipped by 6 bases and J by 15 bases; unmatched bases: 7. The CDR3 nucleotides read TGTGCCAGCAGAGGGACTAGCGGGAGCAGGGGGTTCTTC. Amino acid sequence: CASRGTSGSRGFF.

The chain uses TRBV6-1 and TRBJ2-7; D may correspond to TRBD1 or TRBD2 (5 bases each). This CDR3 has 13 amino acids. The germline V gene has CDR1 MNHNS and CDR2 SASEGT. The V end was cut by 0 bases, the J end by 6 bases, with 9 bases between. The CDR3 DNA sequence: TGTGCCAGCAGTGAAGCGGGGGTTCGCGAGCAGTACTTC. It encodes CASSEAGVREQYF.

This chain connects TRBV5-5 to TRBJ2-2; TRBD1 agrees at 9 bases. V lost 4 bases and J lost 2; bases outside the gene matches: 3. Per the germline V gene, CDR1 is SGHKS and CDR2 is YYEKEE (reference sequence). The CDR3 runs to 15 residues. In nucleotides, the CDR3 is TGTGCCAGCAGCCTGGGACAGGGAAACACCGGGGAGCTGTTTTTT. Its protein is CASSLGQGNTGELFF. The full variable domain, completed using reference TRBV5-5 and TRBJ2-2, is DAGVTQSPTHLIKTRGQQVTLRCSPISGHKSVSWYQQVLGQGPQFIFQYYEKEERGRGNFPDRFSARQFPNYSSELNVNALLLGDSALYLCASSLGQGNTGELFFGEGSRLTVL.

The V and J genes are TRBV28 and TRBJ2-7, with D maybe TRBD1 (5 bases). The V gene's germline CDR1 is MDHEN and CDR2 SYDVKM. Trimming cost V 2 bases and J 0 bases, with 8 bases left between them. This CDR3 comprises 14 residues. CDR3 nucleotides: TGTGCCAGCAGTTTAGGCAGGGTCTCCTACGAGCAGTACTTC. Translation: CASSLGRVSYEQYF.

CDR3 sequence reads: CASRKRPSYNEQFF. The DNA of the CDR3 is TGTGCAAGTCGAAAGCGGCCCTCCTACAATGAGCAGTTCTTC. The chain carries TRBV12-2 and TRBJ2-1; whether TRBD2, the table's D call, matches the DNA was not checked. TRBV12-2 has pseudogene status. The CDR3 length is 14 residues.

J is TRBJ2-3 and V is TRBV5-1; 9 bases fit TRBD2. The CDR3 loop spans 15 amino acids. Germline CDR1 is SGHRS and CDR2 is YFSETQ. J was trimmed by 3 bases and V by 4 bases; bases with no gene match: 6. The CDR3 reads CASSVAGDPTDTQYF. The CDR3 DNA follows: TGCGCCAGCAGCGTAGCGGGAGACCCGACAGATACGCAGTATTTT.

This clone has just one count. The chain joins TRBV7-9 to TRBJ2-3, with 7 bases identical to TRBD2. This CDR3 contains 16 residues. Germline CDR1 and CDR2: SEHNR and FQNEAQ (reference sequence). V lost 1 base, J lost 6 bases, and 10 bases stayed unmatched. CDR3 in DNA: TGTGCCAGCAGCTTAGGGGTGCTAGCGGACGGGGATACGCAGTATTTT. Its protein product is CASSLGVLADGDTQYF.

The chain has TRBV27 and TRBJ1-5; D is undetermined. This CDR3 spans 15 amino acids. The germline V gene has CDR1 MNHEY and CDR2 SMNVEV (reference sequence). Trimming took off 2 bases at V and 2 bases at J, with 10 bases between the two ends. The CDR3 reads CASSLREGRNQPQHF. The CDR3, as DNA: TGTGCCAGCAGTTTAAGAGAAGGGCGCAATCAGCCCCAGCATTTT.

This chain links TRBV4-2 with TRBJ2-3, with D perhaps TRBD1 or TRBD2 (5 bases each). V was trimmed by 1 base and J by 2 bases, leaving 16 bases between them. Germline V gives CDR1 LGHNA, CDR2 YNFKEQ. The CDR3 contains 17 residues. The CDR3 sequence: CASSQGRRGGSTDTQYF. The CDR3 bases are TGTGCCAGCAGCCAAGGCCGCCGGGGCGGATCCACAGATACGCAGTATTTT.

J is TRBJ1-3 and V is TRBV27; unclear D gene. V gave up 6 bases and J gave up 0 bases, with 9 bases separating them. The germline CDR1 and CDR2 sequences are MNHEY and SMNVEV (reference sequence). The CDR3 runs 14 residues. CDR3: CASRSPSSGNTIYF. The CDR3 DNA is TGTGCCAGCAGGTCACCTTCCTCTGGAAACACCATATATTTT.

The chain joins TRBV19 to TRBJ1-5; D gene ambiguous. CDR3 length equals 15 residues. Trimming pared 0 bases from V and 0 bases from J, leaving 6 bases between. CDR1 is LNHDA and CDR2 is SQIVND in the germline V gene (reference sequence). CDR3 loop: CASSIDGYSNQPQHF. The CDR3 nucleotides are TGTGCCAGTAGTATAGACGGATATAGCAATCAGCCCCAGCATTTT. The whole variable domain, filled in from reference TRBV19 and TRBJ1-5, reads DGGITQSPKYLFRKEGQNVTLSCEQNLNHDAMYWYRQDPGQGLRLIYYSQIVNDFQKGDIAEGYSVSREKKESFPLTVTSAQKNPTAFYLCASSIDGYSNQPQHFGDGTRLSIL.

Here the CDR3 reads CASSLAGIGGTQYF. In DNA form, the CDR3 reads TGTGCCAGCAGCTTAGCGGGGATCGGGGGGACGCAGTATTTT. The chain carries TRBV7-6 and TRBJ2-3; 7 bases are shared with TRBD2. Trimming removed 0 bases from V and 9 bases from J; junction bases left unmatched: 6. This CDR3 is built from 14 residues. Germline CDR1 and CDR2: SGHVS and FNYEAQ.

V gene TRBV9 combines with J gene TRBJ2-3; D remains unclear. V was shortened by 2 bases and J by 2 bases, with 12 bases between the two germline ends. The CDR3 loop spans 15 amino acids. CDR1 is SGDLS and CDR2 is YYNGEE in the germline V gene. The CDR3 loop reads CASSVSISPTDTQYF. Here the CDR3 DNA reads TGTGCCAGCAGCGTTTCAATCTCACCCACAGATACGCAGTATTTT.

The V and J genes are TRBV18 and TRBJ2-4, with 7 bases identical to TRBD1. Germline V CDR1 and CDR2: KGHSH, LQKENI. Germline trimming cut 5 bases from V and 1 base from J; bases unmatched to any gene: 5. CDR3 length equals 15 residues. The CDR3 DNA follows: TGTGCCAGCTCAGGACAACAGGGGGCCAAAAACATTCAGTACTTC. Its protein product is CASSGQQGAKNIQYF.

This rearrangement joins TRBV7-9 to TRBJ1-2; unclear D gene. Germline-derived CDR1 and CDR2 are SEHNR and FQNEAQ (reference sequence). The CDR3 length is 13 residues. The V end was cut by 6 bases, the J end by 4 bases, with 12 bases between. The CDR3 protein is CASSPEGGYGYTF. The CDR3 bases are TGTGCCAGCAGTCCCGAAGGAGGCTATGGCTACACCTTC.